Sequencing of this TCR beta chain was carried out in a study of blood T cell repertoires in COVID-19. Method: immunoSEQ multiplex PCR; TCRdb's copy keeps in-frame clones and lacks some. There are approximately 300,000 clones in the sample; about four fifths occur only once, and roughly 1.1% lies in the top ten. The V and J ends lost 7 bases and 1 base respectively, with 11 bases between them. CDR3 length: 13 amino acids. Germline V gives CDR1 SGHNT, CDR2 YYREEE (reference sequence). The receptor's source is a woman aged 45-60 years with acute or convalescent COVID-19. The chain joins TRBV5-4 to TRBJ1-1, with D possibly TRBD1 on 5 matching bases. The sample comprised peripheral blood. CDR3 sequence reads: CASAGRENTEAFF. CDR3 bases: TGTGCCAGCGCGGGACGGGAGAACACTGAAGCTTTCTTT. Based on the CDR3 plus reference TRBV5-4 and TRBJ1-1, the full variable domain is ETGVTQSPTHLIKTRGQQVTLRCSSQSGHNTVSWYQQALGQGPQFIFQYYREEENGRGNFPPRFSGLQFPNYSSELNVNALELDDSALYLCASAGRENTEAFFGQGTRLTVV.